A few counts support the clone carrying this T cell receptor (beta chain). Its antigen is still unknown. A single record per CDR3 protein comes from TCRdb applying MiXCR to the 5' RACE reads. This repertoire shows about 790,000 distinct CDR3 sequences, about 18% found once; its top ten account for about an eighth. This record belongs to a study of identical twins. Trimming removed 5 bases from V and 0 bases from J; junction bases left unmatched: 7. Per germline, CDR1 SGHAT and CDR2 FQNNGV. This CDR3 spans 16 amino acids. General study results and limits: Within monozygotic twins, out-of-frame TCR alpha sharing was underestimated by the models. Beta out-of-frame twin sharing showed a weaker excess.

This sample also belongs to another study, concerning T cells expressing NK-cell markers. That publication notes: Leadership of the CD3+CD56-NKG2C+ fraction also belonged to these clonotypes in four donors. Unclear, still, was the HCMV specificity of the expanded NKG2C+ T cell clones.

The TCR sequence derives from a woman between 18 and 29 years old in good health. Sequenced: PBMCs. The V and J genes are TRBV11-2 and TRBJ2-3, with TRBD2 identical over 8 bases. The CDR3 nucleotides are TGTGCCAGCAGCACAAATAGCGGGGCGAGCACAGATACGCAGTATTTT. Translated: CASSTNSGASTDTQYF.